This TCR beta chain emerged from a study of response to subunit inactivated influenza vaccine. Points from the study as a whole: There was a suggestion from the authors that each seasonal influenza vaccination recruits few new T cells.

This clonotype turned up a few times. What it recognizes is unknown. TCRdb itself ran the RT-PCR reads through MiXCR, one entry per CDR3 protein. The data contain roughly 160,000 distinct CDR3 sequences, about 10% of them seen just once; the ten biggest clones take up under 40%. The sequencing used CD8+ T cells sorted from PBMCs, collected around 25 months after vaccination. The TCR comes from a man aged 50-75 years who received an inactivated influenza vaccine.

As DNA, the CDR3 is TGCAGTGCTAGAGGAGTTGGGGAGTGGGTAGCCAAAAACATTCAGTACTTC. Its translation: CSARGVGEWVAKNIQYF. V gene TRBV20-1 combines with J gene TRBJ2-4; possible D gene TRBD2, 5 bases. The CDR3 contains 17 residues. Trimming left V 1 base short and J 0 bases short, with 16 bases between. Germline V CDR1 and CDR2: DFQATT, SNEGSKA (reference sequence).